One sample yielded the 18 T cell receptor beta chains listed below, sequenced in a study of graft-versus-host responses after intestinal transplantation. TCRdb keeps only in-frame clones here, not all; method: immunoSEQ multiplex PCR. The sample contains 45,000 to 50,000 clones, 80% to 95% of which appear only once. Which antigens these TCRs recognize remains unknown. The sample consisted of unstimulated CD4+ T cells sorted from spleen or lymph node cells, taken before transplant. The receptor set was obtained from a human donor who was the organ donor for an intestinal transplant.

This clone was detected once. The chain links TRBV2 to TRBJ2-1, with 7 bases identical to TRBD2. V shed 4 bases and J 9 bases; nucleotides not matched to a gene: 6. CDR1 is SNHLY, CDR2 FYNNEI, per germline. The length of the CDR3 is 13 residues. The CDR3 loop reads CASSGDYAAEQFF. The DNA for the CDR3 is TGTGCCAGCAGTGGGGACTACGCGGCTGAGCAGTTCTTC.

Only one count was recorded for this clone. The J gene is TRBJ2-3, the V gene TRBV7-9; 14 bases are a match to TRBD2. CDR1 is SEHNR, CDR2 FQNEAQ, per germline (reference sequence). The trim removed 3 bases at V and 5 bases at J, leaving 4 bases unmatched. CDR3 length: 16 residues. In DNA, the CDR3 is TGTGCCAGCAGCTTGCGACTAGCGGGAGGGGGAGATACGCAGTATTTT. Its protein product is CASSLRLAGGGDTQYF.

This clone has more than one count but fewer than ten. The sample holds other DNA sequences that translate to the same CDR3. DNA of the CDR3: TGTGCCAGCAGCTTAGCGGGGGGCTACGAGCAGTACTTC. Translating gives CASSLAGGYEQYF. This sequence joins TRBV7-2 and TRBJ2-7; perhaps TRBD2 as D (6 bases). Germline V gives CDR1 SGHTA, CDR2 FQGNSA. Trimming shortened V by 0 bases and J by 3 bases, and 6 bases separated the two germline ends. CDR3 length: 13 amino acids. Complete variable domain (other parts from reference TRBV7-2 and TRBJ2-7): GAGVSQSPSNKVTEKGKDVELRCDPISGHTALYWYRQSLGQGLEFLIYFQGNSAPDKSGLPSDRFSAERTGGSVSTLTIQRTQQEDSAVYLCASSLAGGYEQYFGPGTRLTVT.

V gene TRBV7-6 combines with J gene TRBJ2-1, with 9 bases identical to TRBD2. V shed 2 bases, J shed 5 bases, and the junction held 10 bases outside the gene matches. The CDR3 is 17 amino acids. The V gene's germline CDR1 is SGHVS and CDR2 FNYEAQ. CDR3 coding DNA: TGTGCCAGCAGCTTAAGATTACTAGCGGGTCTCCACAATGAGCAGTTCTTC. This encodes CASSLRLLAGLHNEQFF.

This clone has a single count. The rearrangement uses TRBV11-2 and TRBJ2-5; TRBD1 aligns across 7 bases. The V segment lost 4 bases and the J segment 0 bases; nucleotides outside the gene matches: 5. The germline gives CDR1 SGHAT, CDR2 FQNNGV. CDR3 size: 15 residues. In DNA, the CDR3 is TGTGCCAGCAGCTCGAGGACAGGCTACCAAGAGACCCAGTACTTC. Its protein product is CASSSRTGYQETQYF.

The CDR3 region is CASSLGGLSYEQYF. CDR3 in DNA: TGTGCCAGCAGCTTGGGGGGACTATCCTACGAGCAGTACTTC. The genes are TRBV7-9 and TRBJ2-7; 7 bases agree with TRBD2. J was trimmed by 1 base and V by 3 bases; bases with no gene match: 3. There are 14 residues in the CDR3. Germline V CDR1 and CDR2: SEHNR, FQNEAQ (reference sequence).

The V gene is TRBV4-2, the J gene TRBJ2-7, with D maybe TRBD1 (5 bases). The V gene's germline CDR1 is LGHNA and CDR2 YNFKEQ. This CDR3 spans 16 amino acids. V shed 5 bases and J shed 0 bases, with 17 bases lying between them. CDR3 in DNA: TGTGCCAGCAGCTTGGGGCAGGCCATCGACTCCTACGAGCAGTACTTC. It codes for CASSLGQAIDSYEQYF.

J is TRBJ2-1 and V is TRBV7-6; the D is unclear. There are 12 residues in the CDR3. V was clipped by 2 bases and J by 8 bases, with 7 bases between them. Germline CDR1 reads SGHVS; CDR2 reads FNYEAQ. The CDR3 nucleotides read TGTGCCAGCAGCTTATTAAGCGATGAGCAGTTCTTC. Translated: CASSLLSDEQFF. The full variable domain, completed using reference TRBV7-6 and TRBJ2-1, is GAGVSQSPRYKVTKRGQDVALRCDPISGHVSLYWYRQALGQGPEFLTYFNYEAQQDKSGLPNDRFSAERPEGSISTLTIQRTEQRDSAMYRCASSLLSDEQFFGPGTRLTVL.

CDR3 sequence (DNA): TGTGCCAGTAGTCAATCGAGGGCTCTTAACTATGGCTACACCTTC. It encodes CASSQSRALNYGYTF. J is TRBJ1-2 and V is TRBV19; D call uncertain. This CDR3 is built from 15 residues. V was clipped by 5 bases and J by 1 base, with 14 bases between them. Looked up from germline, CDR1 is LNHDA and CDR2 is SQIVND (reference sequence).

This clone was observed once. V gene TRBV11-2 combines with J gene TRBJ1-6; the D gene is possibly TRBD1 (5 bases). V lost 2 bases to trimming and J lost 7 bases, with 12 bases between them. CDR3 length: 15 residues. Germline CDR1 SGHAT, CDR2 FQNNGV. In DNA form, the CDR3 reads TGTGCCAGCAGCTTATCCGGGGCTTTCAATTCACCCCTCCACTTT. Translation: CASSLSGAFNSPLHF.

The chain has TRBV5-4 and TRBJ2-3; 7 positions match TRBD2. Germline trimming cut 2 bases from V and 7 bases from J; bases unmatched to any gene: 7. This CDR3 contains 14 residues. Germline assignment: CDR1 SGHNT and CDR2 YYREEE (reference sequence). The CDR3 region is CASSLGSGLNTQYF. In nucleotides, the CDR3 is TGTGCCAGCAGCTTAGGTAGCGGGCTAAATACGCAGTATTTT. Together with reference TRBV5-4 and TRBJ2-3, the CDR3 gives the full variable domain: ETGVTQSPTHLIKTRGQQVTLRCSSQSGHNTVSWYQQALGQGPQFIFQYYREEENGRGNFPPRFSGLQFPNYSSELNVNALELDDSALYLCASSLGSGLNTQYFGPGTRLTVL.

The table lists this clone with a few counts. The gene calls are TRBV4-2 and TRBJ2-1; 11 nucleotides align to TRBD2. The CDR3 is 15 residues long. With V trimmed by 3 bases and J by 7 bases, 5 bases remained unmatched. The germline V gene has CDR1 LGHNA and CDR2 YNFKEQ. The CDR3 loop reads CASSHTSGSGNEQFF. The CDR3 DNA reads as TGTGCCAGCAGCCACACTAGCGGGAGTGGAAATGAGCAGTTCTTC.

In this sample, this clone turned up once. The chain uses TRBV27 and TRBJ2-7; D may be TRBD1 (7 bases). The ends were cut back, 6 bases at V and 3 bases at J, with 15 bases in the middle. The CDR3 runs 14 residues. From germline, CDR1 is MNHEY and CDR2 SMNVEV (reference sequence). The DNA for the CDR3 is TGTGCCAGCAGGAAAGACAGGGAGGACTACGAGCAGTACTTC. Its translation: CASRKDREDYEQYF.

This chain connects TRBV4-3 to TRBJ1-4; possibly TRBD1 for D (5 bases). From germline, CDR1 is LGHNA and CDR2 YSLEER. Trimming left V 3 bases short and J 5 bases short, with 16 bases between. There are 16 residues in the CDR3. As DNA, the CDR3 is TGCGCCAGCAGCCAGGATGTGACGGGGGGAAATGAAAAACTGTTTTTT. It encodes CASSQDVTGGNEKLFF.

V gene TRBV18 combines with J gene TRBJ2-7; perhaps TRBD1 as D (5 bases). Germline assignment: CDR1 KGHSH and CDR2 LQKENI. The CDR3 consists of 16 residues. Trimming left V 2 bases short and J 3 bases short, with 17 bases between. CDR3 sequence (DNA): TGTGCCAGCTCACCAAACCCCCCCACAGGATTCTACGAGCAGTACTTC. Translating it yields CASSPNPPTGFYEQYF.

The chain has TRBV7-6 and TRBJ2-1; perhaps TRBD2 as D (6 bases). Germline loops: CDR1 SGHVS, CDR2 FNYEAQ. The ends were cut back, 5 bases at V and 3 bases at J, with 17 bases in the middle. The CDR3 extends over 16 amino acids. CDR3 region: CASSPTRLALYNEQFF. The CDR3 DNA is TGTGCCAGCAGCCCCACCCGGCTAGCGCTCTACAATGAGCAGTTCTTC. Full variable domain (outside the CDR3, taken from reference TRBV7-6 and TRBJ2-1): GAGVSQSPRYKVTKRGQDVALRCDPISGHVSLYWYRQALGQGPEFLTYFNYEAQQDKSGLPNDRFSAERPEGSISTLTIQRTEQRDSAMYRCASSPTRLALYNEQFFGPGTRLTVL.

V is TRBV6-5 and J is TRBJ2-7; a weak D match, TRBD1 (6 bases). The CDR3 contains 15 residues. Trimming took 2 bases from V and 0 from J, leaving 11 bases between them. Looked up from germline, CDR1 is MNHEY and CDR2 is SVGAGI. The CDR3 coding sequence is TGTGCCAGCAGTTACCGGGACACGGTCTCCTACGAGCAGTACTTC. Its protein product is CASSYRDTVSYEQYF.

This chain uses TRBV30 with TRBJ1-4, with D possibly being TRBD1 (6 bases). The CDR3 spans 14 residues. Germline V gene data show CDR1 as GTSNPN and CDR2 as SVGIG (reference sequence). The V gene lost 1 base and the J gene lost 8 bases, with 14 bases spanning the gap. CDR3 bases: TGTGCCTGGAGTGACCGACAGGAGGGGGAAAAACTGTTTTTT. This codes for CAWSDRQEGEKLFF.